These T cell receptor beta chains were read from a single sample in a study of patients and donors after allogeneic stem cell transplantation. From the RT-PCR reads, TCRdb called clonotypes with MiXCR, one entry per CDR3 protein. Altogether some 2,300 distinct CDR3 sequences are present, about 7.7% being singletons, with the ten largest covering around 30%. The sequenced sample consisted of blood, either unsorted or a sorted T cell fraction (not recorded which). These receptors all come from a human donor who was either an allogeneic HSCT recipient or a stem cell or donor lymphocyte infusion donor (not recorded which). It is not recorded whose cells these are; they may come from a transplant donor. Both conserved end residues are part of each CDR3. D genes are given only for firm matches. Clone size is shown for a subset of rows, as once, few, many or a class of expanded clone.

CDR3 DNA: TGTGCCAGCAGCCCGTCTTGGGGACTAGACTACACAGATACGCAGTATTTT; CDR3 protein: CASSPSWGLDYTDTQYF; D gene: TRBD2; J gene: TRBJ2-3; V gene: TRBV11-2; clone size: few
CDR3 DNA: TGCGCCAGCAGCCCGGGACGACAGCGGGAGACCCAGTACTTC; CDR3 protein: CASSPGRQRETQYF; D gene: .; J gene: TRBJ2-5; V gene: TRBV5-1; clone size: few
CDR3 DNA: TGTGCCAGCAGTCATGGGGGGCGCGAGCAGTACTTC; CDR3 protein: CASSHGGREQYF; D gene: .; J gene: TRBJ2-7; V gene: TRBV11-1; clone size: medium-sized
CDR3 DNA: TGTGCCAGCAGTTTAGGGACAGTAGCCAATGAGCAGTTCTTC; CDR3 protein: CASSLGTVANEQFF; D gene: TRBD1; J gene: TRBJ2-1; V gene: TRBV6-6; clone size: once
CDR3 DNA: TGTGCCAGCAGTCCTCCCCGGAAATGGGTCGGTCACGACGACTACGAGCAGTACTTC; CDR3 protein: CASSPPRKWVGHDDYEQYF; D gene: .; J gene: TRBJ2-7; V gene: TRBV28; clone size: .
CDR3 DNA: TGTGCCAGCAGCGCCTCGGGACGCCTCAATGAGCAGTTCTTC; CDR3 protein: CASSASGRLNEQFF; D gene: .; J gene: TRBJ2-1; V gene: TRBV7-3; clone size: few
CDR3 DNA: TGTGCCAGCAGTTACCCACAGGGGGCCTCTTCCTACGAGCAGTACTTC; CDR3 protein: CASSYPQGASSYEQYF; D gene: TRBD1; J gene: TRBJ2-7; V gene: TRBV6-2/TRBV6-3; clone size: .
CDR3 DNA: TGTGCCATCAGAGAGTTCTCCTACGAGCAGTACTTC; CDR3 protein: CAIREFSYEQYF; D gene: .; J gene: TRBJ2-7; V gene: TRBV10-3; clone size: .
CDR3 DNA: TGTGCCAGCAGCCCCACGGGGGCCTACAATGAGCAGTTCTTC; CDR3 protein: CASSPTGAYNEQFF; D gene: .; J gene: TRBJ2-1; V gene: TRBV7-6; clone size: medium-sized
CDR3 DNA: TGTGCCAGCAGCAGACTAGCGGGAGGAAGCACAGATACGCAGTATTTT; CDR3 protein: CASSRLAGGSTDTQYF; D gene: TRBD2; J gene: TRBJ2-3; V gene: TRBV7-2; clone size: medium-sized
CDR3 DNA: TGTGCCAGCAGCGGATCACGACAGGGGACCAAAAACATTCAGTACTTC; CDR3 protein: CASSGSRQGTKNIQYF; D gene: TRBD1; J gene: TRBJ2-4; V gene: TRBV7-2; clone size: medium-sized
CDR3 DNA: TGTGCCAGCAGCCGGACAGAGAATTTCGATGAGCAGTTCTTC; CDR3 protein: CASSRTENFDEQFF; D gene: .; J gene: TRBJ2-1; V gene: TRBV11-3; clone size: medium-sized
CDR3 DNA: TGTGCCAGCAGCTTACACGGGGCCGGGACCGGGGAGCTGTTTTTT; CDR3 protein: CASSLHGAGTGELFF; D gene: .; J gene: TRBJ2-2; V gene: TRBV7-2; clone size: .
CDR3 DNA: TGTGCCAGCAGCGTAGCTACTGCAGGGGTACTAGAGGATGGCTACACCTTC; CDR3 protein: CASSVATAGVLEDGYTF; D gene: .; J gene: TRBJ1-2; V gene: TRBV9; clone size: .
CDR3 DNA: TGTGCCAGCAGCTTTTTGGTCGGAGAGACCCAGTACTTC; CDR3 protein: CASSFLVGETQYF; D gene: .; J gene: TRBJ2-5; V gene: TRBV7-8; clone size: .
CDR3 DNA: TGTGCCAGCAGCTTAGATGCCCACACTGAAGCTTTCTTT; CDR3 protein: CASSLDAHTEAFF; D gene: .; J gene: TRBJ1-1; V gene: TRBV7-6; clone size: medium-sized
CDR3 DNA: TGTGCCAGCAGTTTAGGATACGAGCAGTACTTC; CDR3 protein: CASSLGYEQYF; D gene: .; J gene: TRBJ2-7; V gene: TRBV12-3/TRBV12-4; clone size: .
CDR3 DNA: TGTGCCAGCAGTTACTCGCAGGGACTGCTGGGGAACACTGAAGCTTTCTTT; CDR3 protein: CASSYSQGLLGNTEAFF; D gene: .; J gene: TRBJ1-1; V gene: TRBV6-2/TRBV6-3; clone size: large
CDR3 DNA: TGTGCCAGCAGCTTGTGGACTAGCGGGAGGGATGAGCAGTTCTTC; CDR3 protein: CASSLWTSGRDEQFF; D gene: TRBD2; J gene: TRBJ2-1; V gene: TRBV7-6; clone size: large
CDR3 DNA: TGTGCCAGCAGCCAAGTCACAGGGACTGAGCAGTTCTTC; CDR3 protein: CASSQVTGTEQFF; D gene: .; J gene: TRBJ2-1; V gene: TRBV14; clone size: .
CDR3 DNA: TGCGCCAGCGAGGTAGCAGGAGGGACCGGGGAGCTGTTTTTT; CDR3 protein: CASEVAGGTGELFF; D gene: .; J gene: TRBJ2-2; V gene: TRBV5-1; clone size: .
CDR3 DNA: TGCGCCAGCAGGTCGACAGGGGGCAAAGAGACCCAGTACTTC; CDR3 protein: CASRSTGGKETQYF; D gene: TRBD1; J gene: TRBJ2-5; V gene: TRBV5-1; clone size: .
CDR3 DNA: TGTGCCAGCAGCGTAGCTACGCTAGCGAAAGAGACCCAGTACTTC; CDR3 protein: CASSVATLAKETQYF; D gene: .; J gene: TRBJ2-5; V gene: TRBV9; clone size: medium-sized
CDR3 DNA: TGTGCCAGCAGCCTCGGGACTAGGAGCAATGAGCAGTTCTTC; CDR3 protein: CASSLGTRSNEQFF; D gene: TRBD2; J gene: TRBJ2-1; V gene: TRBV7-2; clone size: .
CDR3 DNA: TGTGCCAGCAGCCCCCGGAAGGTCAGCTCCTACGAGCAGTACTTC; CDR3 protein: CASSPRKVSSYEQYF; D gene: .; J gene: TRBJ2-7; V gene: TRBV7-2; clone size: .
CDR3 DNA: TGTGCCAGCAAGTTATCAACCTACAATGAGCAGTTCTTC; CDR3 protein: CASKLSTYNEQFF; D gene: .; J gene: TRBJ2-1; V gene: TRBV27; clone size: medium-sized
CDR3 DNA: TGTGCCAGCAGCTTAGCGCTCCAGCAAGAGACCCAGTACTTC; CDR3 protein: CASSLALQQETQYF; D gene: .; J gene: TRBJ2-5; V gene: TRBV7-2; clone size: few
CDR3 DNA: TGTGCCAGCAATCGAGGGGGGGATACGCAGTATTTT; CDR3 protein: CASNRGGDTQYF; D gene: .; J gene: TRBJ2-3; V gene: TRBV4-2; clone size: .
CDR3 DNA: TGTGCCAGCAGCTTCCGGACTAGCGCCCATGAGCAGTTCTTC; CDR3 protein: CASSFRTSAHEQFF; D gene: TRBD2; J gene: TRBJ2-1; V gene: TRBV7-8; clone size: large
CDR3 DNA: TGTGCCAGCAGCTTGGACATGGATACGCAGTATTTT; CDR3 protein: CASSLDMDTQYF; D gene: .; J gene: TRBJ2-3; V gene: TRBV5-6; clone size: .
CDR3 DNA: TGTGCCAGCAGCTTACGTACGGATACCAAACGATGGCAGTACTTC; CDR3 protein: CASSLRTDTKRWQYF; D gene: .; J gene: TRBJ2-7; V gene: TRBV5-6; clone size: few
CDR3 DNA: TGTGCCAGCAGGCGAGAAGGGGACTTCTCCTACAATGAGCAGTTCTTC; CDR3 protein: CASRREGDFSYNEQFF; D gene: .; J gene: TRBJ2-1; V gene: TRBV27; clone size: .
CDR3 DNA: TGTGCCAGCAGCTTCCAGAGAAGCTCCTACGAGCAGTACTTC; CDR3 protein: CASSFQRSSYEQYF; D gene: .; J gene: TRBJ2-7; V gene: TRBV5-5; clone size: medium-sized
CDR3 DNA: TGTGCCAGCAGAACAGGGGGAGGCTACACCTTC; CDR3 protein: CASRTGGGYTF; D gene: TRBD1; J gene: TRBJ1-2; V gene: TRBV6-5; clone size: medium-sized
CDR3 DNA: TGTGCCAGCAGTTTAGAGAGTTTCATCGGGGAGCTGTTTTTT; CDR3 protein: CASSLESFIGELFF; D gene: .; J gene: TRBJ2-2; V gene: TRBV12-3/TRBV12-4; clone size: few
CDR3 DNA: TGTGCCAGCAGCTTGAACGCGAACCACGAGCAGTACTTC; CDR3 protein: CASSLNANHEQYF; D gene: .; J gene: TRBJ2-7; V gene: TRBV5-5; clone size: .